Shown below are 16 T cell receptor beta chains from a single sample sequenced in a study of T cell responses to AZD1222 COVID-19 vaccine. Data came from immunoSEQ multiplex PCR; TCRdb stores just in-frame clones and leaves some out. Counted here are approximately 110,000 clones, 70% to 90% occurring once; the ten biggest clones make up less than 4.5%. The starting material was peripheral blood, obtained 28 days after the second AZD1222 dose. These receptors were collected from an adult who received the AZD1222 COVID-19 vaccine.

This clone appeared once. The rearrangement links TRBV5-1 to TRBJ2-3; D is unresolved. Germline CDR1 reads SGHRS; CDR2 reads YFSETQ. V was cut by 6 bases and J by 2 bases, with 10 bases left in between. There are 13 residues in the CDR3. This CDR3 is CASNIGTTDTQYF. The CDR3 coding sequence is TGCGCCAGCAACATCGGTACCACAGATACGCAGTATTTT.

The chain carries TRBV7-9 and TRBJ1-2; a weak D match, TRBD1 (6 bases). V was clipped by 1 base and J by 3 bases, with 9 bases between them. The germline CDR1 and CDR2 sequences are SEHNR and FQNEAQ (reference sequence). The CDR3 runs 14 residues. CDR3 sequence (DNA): TGTGCCAGCAGCTTAGATGGGGGGCACTATGGCTACACCTTC. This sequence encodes CASSLDGGHYGYTF. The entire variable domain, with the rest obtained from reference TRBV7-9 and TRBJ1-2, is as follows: DTGVSQNPRHKITKRGQNVTFRCDPISEHNRLYWYRQTLGQGPEFLTYFQNEAQLEKSRLLSDRFSAERPKGSFSTLEIQRTEQGDSAMYLCASSLDGGHYGYTFGSGTRLTVV.

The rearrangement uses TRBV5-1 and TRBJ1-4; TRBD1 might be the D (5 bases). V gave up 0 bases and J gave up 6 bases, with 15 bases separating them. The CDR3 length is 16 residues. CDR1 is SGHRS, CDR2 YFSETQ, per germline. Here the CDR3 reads CASSLANAGLDEKLFF. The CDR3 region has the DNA TGCGCCAGCAGCTTGGCCAATGCAGGGCTTGATGAAAAACTGTTTTTT.

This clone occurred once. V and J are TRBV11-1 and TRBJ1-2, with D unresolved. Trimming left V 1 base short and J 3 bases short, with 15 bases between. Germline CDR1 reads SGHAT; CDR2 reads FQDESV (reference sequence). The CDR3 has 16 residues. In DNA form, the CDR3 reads TGTGCCAGCAGCTTAGGAATCGGCAGTTTCTACTATGGCTACACCTTC. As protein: CASSLGIGSFYYGYTF.

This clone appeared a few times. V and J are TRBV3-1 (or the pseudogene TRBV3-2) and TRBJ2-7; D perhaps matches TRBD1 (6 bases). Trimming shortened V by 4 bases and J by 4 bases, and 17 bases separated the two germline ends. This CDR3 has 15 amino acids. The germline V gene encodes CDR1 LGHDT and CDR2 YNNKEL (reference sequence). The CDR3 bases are TGTGCCAGCAGCCCCGAGGCTGGACAGATGTACGAGCAGTACTTC. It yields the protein CASSPEAGQMYEQYF.

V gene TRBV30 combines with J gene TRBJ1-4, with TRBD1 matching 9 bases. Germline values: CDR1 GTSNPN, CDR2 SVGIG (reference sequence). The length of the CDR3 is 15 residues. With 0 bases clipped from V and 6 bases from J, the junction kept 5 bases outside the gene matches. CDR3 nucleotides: TGTGCCTGGAGTGTACCAACAGGGGGCTATGAAAAACTGTTTTTT. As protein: CAWSVPTGGYEKLFF. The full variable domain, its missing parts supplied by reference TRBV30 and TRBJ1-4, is SQTIHQWPATLVQPVGSPLSLECTVEGTSNPNLYWYRQAAGRGLQLLFYSVGIGQISSEVPQNLSASRPQDRQFILSSKKLLLSDSGFYLCAWSVPTGGYEKLFFGSGTQLSVL.

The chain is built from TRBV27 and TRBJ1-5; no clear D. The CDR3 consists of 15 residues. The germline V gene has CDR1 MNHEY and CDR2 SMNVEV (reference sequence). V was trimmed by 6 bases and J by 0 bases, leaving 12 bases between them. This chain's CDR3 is CASRQLVGSNQPQHF. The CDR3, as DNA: TGTGCCAGCAGACAATTAGTCGGTAGCAATCAGCCCCAGCATTTT.

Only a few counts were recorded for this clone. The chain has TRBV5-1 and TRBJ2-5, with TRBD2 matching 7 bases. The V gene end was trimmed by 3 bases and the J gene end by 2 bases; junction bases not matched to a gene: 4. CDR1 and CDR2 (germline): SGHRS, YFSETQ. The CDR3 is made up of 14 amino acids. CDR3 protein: CASSSGREQETQYF. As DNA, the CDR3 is TGCGCCAGCAGCTCTGGGCGGGAGCAAGAGACCCAGTACTTC.

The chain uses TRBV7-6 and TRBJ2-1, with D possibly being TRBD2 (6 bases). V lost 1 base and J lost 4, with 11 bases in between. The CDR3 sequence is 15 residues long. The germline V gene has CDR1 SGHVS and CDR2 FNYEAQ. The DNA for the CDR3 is TGTGCCAGCAGCTTAGGGACTACGACATACAATGAGCAGTTCTTC. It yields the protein CASSLGTTTYNEQFF. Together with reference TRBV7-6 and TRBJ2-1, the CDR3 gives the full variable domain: GAGVSQSPRYKVTKRGQDVALRCDPISGHVSLYWYRQALGQGPEFLTYFNYEAQQDKSGLPNDRFSAERPEGSISTLTIQRTEQRDSAMYRCASSLGTTTYNEQFFGPGTRLTVL.

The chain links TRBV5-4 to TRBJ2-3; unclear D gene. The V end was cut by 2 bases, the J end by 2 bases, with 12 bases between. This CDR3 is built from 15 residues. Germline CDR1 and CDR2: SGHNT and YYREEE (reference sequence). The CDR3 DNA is TGTGCCAGCAGCTTACGACCCCAATCCACAGATACGCAGTATTTT. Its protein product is CASSLRPQSTDTQYF.

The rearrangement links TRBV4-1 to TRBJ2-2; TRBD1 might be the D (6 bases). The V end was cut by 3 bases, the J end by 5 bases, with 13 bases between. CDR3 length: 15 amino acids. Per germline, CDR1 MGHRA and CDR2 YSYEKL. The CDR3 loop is CASSHPGVRTGELFF. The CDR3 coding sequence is TGCGCCAGCAGCCATCCAGGGGTGAGAACCGGGGAGCTGTTTTTT.

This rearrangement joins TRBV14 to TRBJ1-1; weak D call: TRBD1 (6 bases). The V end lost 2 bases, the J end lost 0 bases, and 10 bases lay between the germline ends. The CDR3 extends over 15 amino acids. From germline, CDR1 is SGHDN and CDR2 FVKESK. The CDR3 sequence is CASSQRTEMNTEAFF. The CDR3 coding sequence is TGTGCCAGCAGCCAAAGGACAGAAATGAACACTGAAGCTTTCTTT.

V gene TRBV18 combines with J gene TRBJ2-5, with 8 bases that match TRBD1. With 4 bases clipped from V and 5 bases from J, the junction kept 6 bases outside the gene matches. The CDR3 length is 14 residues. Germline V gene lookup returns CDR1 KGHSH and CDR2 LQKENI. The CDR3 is CASSLTGAGETQYF. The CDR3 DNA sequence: TGTGCCAGCTCACTGACAGGGGCGGGGGAGACCCAGTACTTC. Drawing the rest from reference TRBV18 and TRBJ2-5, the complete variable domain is NAGVMQNPRHLVRRRGQEARLRCSPMKGHSHVYWYRQLPEEGLKFMVYLQKENIIDESGMPKERFSAEFPKEGPSILRIQQVVRGDSAAYFCASSLTGAGETQYFGPGTRLLVL.

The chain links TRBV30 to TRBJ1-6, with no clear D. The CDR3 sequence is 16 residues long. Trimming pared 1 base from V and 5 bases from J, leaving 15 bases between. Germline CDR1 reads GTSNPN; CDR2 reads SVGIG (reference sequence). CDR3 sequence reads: CAWSDAPAADNSPLHF. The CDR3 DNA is TGTGCCTGGAGTGACGCGCCGGCAGCAGATAATTCACCCCTCCACTTT.

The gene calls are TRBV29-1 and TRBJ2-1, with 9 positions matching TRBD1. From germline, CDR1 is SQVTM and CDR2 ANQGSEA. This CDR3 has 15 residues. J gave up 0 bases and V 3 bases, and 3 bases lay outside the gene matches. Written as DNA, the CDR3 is TGCAGCGTTGACAGGGGACAGGGCTCCTACAATGAGCAGTTCTTC. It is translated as CSVDRGQGSYNEQFF.

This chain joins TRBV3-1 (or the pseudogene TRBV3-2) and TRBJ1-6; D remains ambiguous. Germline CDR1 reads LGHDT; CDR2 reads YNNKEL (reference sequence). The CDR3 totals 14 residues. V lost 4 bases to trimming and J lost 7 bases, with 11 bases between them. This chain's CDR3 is CASSLQSQNSPLHF. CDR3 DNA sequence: TGTGCCAGCAGCCTACAGAGCCAGAATTCACCCCTCCACTTT.